These 8 T cell receptor beta chains originate from one sample sequenced in a study of control samples from healthy donors and cancer patients. Produced via immunoSEQ multiplex PCR; TCRdb's table is partial and in-frame only. Of 160,000 or so clones listed, 94% are singletons. The sequenced material came from blood. The receptors originated from a woman aged 40 to 50 in good health.

The chain combines TRBV3-1 (or the pseudogene TRBV3-2) with TRBJ2-4; D ambiguous. Germline V gene lookup returns CDR1 LGHDT and CDR2 YNNKEL (reference sequence). V lost 4 bases and J 9 bases, leaving 10 bases between the germline ends. The CDR3 runs 12 residues. The CDR3 coding sequence is TGTGCCAGCAGCCCCGTGGATGGCATTCAGTACTTC. This codes for CASSPVDGIQYF.

The rearrangement uses TRBV13 and TRBJ2-7; a weak D match, TRBD1 (5 bases). Germline CDR1 is PRHDT and CDR2 is FYEKMQ (reference sequence). Deletions cut 2 bases from V and 0 bases from J, with 11 bases between. The CDR3 is made up of 15 amino acids. CDR3 residues: CASSLSRGSSYEQYF. In DNA, the CDR3 is TGTGCCAGCAGCTTATCTAGGGGATCCTCCTACGAGCAGTACTTC.

The chain is built from TRBV5-1 and TRBJ2-1; TRBD1 matches 10 bases. CDR3 length: 14 residues. With V trimmed by 7 bases and J by 6 bases, 7 bases remained unmatched. CDR1 SGHRS and CDR2 YFSETQ come from the germline V gene. The CDR3 DNA sequence: TGCGCCAGCCACGGACAGGGGGATCGCAATGAGCAGTTCTTC. It specifies CASHGQGDRNEQFF.

In this sample, this clone turned up once. The chain is built from TRBV4-1 and TRBJ1-1; 11 nucleotides align to TRBD1. Losses at the gene ends were 4 bases for V and 4 bases for J; bases not matched to a gene: 2. Germline loops: CDR1 MGHRA, CDR2 YSYEKL. This CDR3 region has 14 residues. The CDR3 protein is CASSRGTGGTEAFF. CDR3 DNA: TGCGCCAGCAGCCGAGGGACAGGGGGCACTGAAGCTTTCTTT.

The chain is built from TRBV7-8 and TRBJ2-7, with D tentatively TRBD1 (6 bases). The CDR3 is 13 amino acids. Germline assignment: CDR1 SGHVS and CDR2 FQNEAQ. V dropped 5 bases and J dropped 6 bases, with 14 bases sitting between them. CDR3 in DNA: TGTGCCAGCAGCCCTGGACAGAATGGCGAGCAGTACTTC. Protein sequence: CASSPGQNGEQYF.

The CDR3 nucleotides are TGTGCCAGCAGTCGGGGACAGGGTCCTTCCTACGAGCAGTACTTC. Translated, it gives CASSRGQGPSYEQYF. The chain carries TRBV7-3 and TRBJ2-7, with 9 bases aligning to TRBD1. The CDR3 totals 15 residues. V shed 6 bases, J shed 1 base, and the junction held 7 bases outside the gene matches. Germline V gene lookup returns CDR1 SGHTA and CDR2 FQGTGA.

The rearrangement uses TRBV9 and TRBJ1-1; D is uncertain. V lost 0 bases and J lost 4, with 10 bases in between. This CDR3 is 14 amino acids long. CDR1 and CDR2 from the germline V gene are SGDLS and YYNGEE. The CDR3 DNA is TGTGCCAGCAGCGTAGACCCGGGGTTCACTGAAGCTTTCTTT. Translating gives CASSVDPGFTEAFF.

The chain has TRBV6-2 or TRBV6-3 and TRBJ2-2, with a weak D call TRBD1 (5 bases). CDR3 length: 14 amino acids. Germline assignment: CDR1 MNHEY and CDR2 SVGEGT. Trimming cost V 6 bases and J 1 base, with 9 bases left between them. DNA for the CDR3: TGTGCCAGCAGCATTGACAGGAACACCGGGGAGCTGTTTTTT. The encoded protein is CASSIDRNTGELFF.